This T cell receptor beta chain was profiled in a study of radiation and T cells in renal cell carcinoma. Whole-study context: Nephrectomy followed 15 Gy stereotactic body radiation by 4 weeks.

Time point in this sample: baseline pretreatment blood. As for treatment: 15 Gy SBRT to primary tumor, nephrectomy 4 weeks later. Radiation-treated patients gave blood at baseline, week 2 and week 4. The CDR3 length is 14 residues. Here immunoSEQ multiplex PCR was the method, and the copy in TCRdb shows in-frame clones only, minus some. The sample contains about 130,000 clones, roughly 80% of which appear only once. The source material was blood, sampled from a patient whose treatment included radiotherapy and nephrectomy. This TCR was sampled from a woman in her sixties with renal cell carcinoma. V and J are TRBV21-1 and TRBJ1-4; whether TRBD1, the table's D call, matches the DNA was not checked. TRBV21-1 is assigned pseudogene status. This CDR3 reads CASSTGQKIRKLFF. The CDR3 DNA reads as TGTGCCAGCAGCACGGGACAGAAGATTCGGAAACTGTTTTTT.